This TCR beta chain was found in a study of neurological immune-mediated disorders. Described time point: longitudinal time-point 2. Trimming pared 5 bases from V and 4 bases from J, leaving 5 bases between. This CDR3 is 11 amino acids long. Looked up from germline, CDR1 is KGHSH and CDR2 is LQKENI. This clonotype was seen repeatedly, ten times or more. TCRdb processed the 5' RACE reads anew with MiXCR; each CDR3 protein has one entry. Among under 100,000 distinct CDR3 sequences listed, roughly an eighth were seen once. The sample comprised PBMCs. The source of this sequence is a female donor with HTLV-1-associated myelopathy (HAM/TSP). This sequence joins TRBV18 and TRBJ2-5, with no clear D. The CDR3 protein is CASSISETQYF. The CDR3 coding sequence is TGTGCCAGCTCAATTTCAGAGACCCAGTACTTC. Together with reference TRBV18 and TRBJ2-5, the CDR3 gives the full variable domain: NAGVMQNPRHLVRRRGQEARLRCSPMKGHSHVYWYRQLPEEGLKFMVYLQKENIIDESGMPKERFSAEFPKEGPSILRIQQVVRGDSAAYFCASSISETQYFGPGTRLLVL.